Each of the 2 T cell receptor beta chains below was sequenced from the same sample in a study of identical twins. TCRdb reprocessed the 5' RACE reads with MiXCR, giving one entry per CDR3 protein. The top ten hold approximately 0.95% of the sample, which has 500,000 or so distinct CDR3 sequences, roughly a fifth seen once. This sample also belongs to another study, concerning T cells expressing NK-cell markers.

The sequenced material came from CD4+ T cells sorted from blood. All receptors derive from a woman aged 18-29 years in good health.

J is TRBJ2-4 and V is TRBV5-5; D remains ambiguous. The germline CDR1 and CDR2 sequences are SGHKS and YYEKEE (reference sequence). The CDR3 has 14 residues. V gave up 6 bases and J gave up 4 bases, with 14 bases separating them. The CDR3 reads CASTERNLKNIQYF. CDR3 in DNA: TGTGCCAGCACAGAACGGAATCTGAAAAACATTCAGTACTTC.

V gene TRBV7-2 combines with J gene TRBJ2-7; 11 bases align to TRBD2. The CDR3 is made up of 15 amino acids. V lost 5 bases and J lost 2; bases outside the gene matches: 5. Germline-derived CDR1 and CDR2 are SGHTA and FQGNSA. CDR3 region: CASSPSLAGAYEQYF. CDR3 DNA sequence: TGTGCCAGCAGCCCATCACTAGCGGGAGCCTACGAGCAGTACTTC. Looking up the rest from reference TRBV7-2 and TRBJ2-7 gives the full variable domain: GAGVSQSPSNKVTEKGKDVELRCDPISGHTALYWYRQSLGQGLEFLIYFQGNSAPDKSGLPSDRFSAERTGGSVSTLTIQRTQQEDSAVYLCASSPSLAGAYEQYFGPGTRLTVT.